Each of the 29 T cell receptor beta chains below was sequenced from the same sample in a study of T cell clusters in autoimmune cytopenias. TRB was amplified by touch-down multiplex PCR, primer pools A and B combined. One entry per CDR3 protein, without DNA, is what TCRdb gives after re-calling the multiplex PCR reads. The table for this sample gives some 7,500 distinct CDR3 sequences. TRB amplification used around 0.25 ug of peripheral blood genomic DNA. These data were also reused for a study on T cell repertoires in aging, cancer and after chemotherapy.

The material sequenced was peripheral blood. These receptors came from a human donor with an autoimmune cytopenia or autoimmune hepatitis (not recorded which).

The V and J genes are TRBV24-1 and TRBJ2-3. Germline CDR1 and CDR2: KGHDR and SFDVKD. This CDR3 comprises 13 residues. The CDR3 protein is CATSDASTDTQYF.

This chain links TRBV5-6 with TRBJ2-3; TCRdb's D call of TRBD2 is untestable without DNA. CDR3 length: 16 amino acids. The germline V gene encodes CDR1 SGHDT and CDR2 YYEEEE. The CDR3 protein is CASSLLGGGGTDTQYF. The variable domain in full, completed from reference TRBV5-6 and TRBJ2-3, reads DAGVTQSPTHLIKTRGQQVTLRCSPKSGHDTVSWYQQALGQGPQFIFQYYEEEERQRGNFPDRFSGHQFPNYSSELNVNALLLGDSALYLCASSLLGGGGTDTQYFGPGTRLTVL.

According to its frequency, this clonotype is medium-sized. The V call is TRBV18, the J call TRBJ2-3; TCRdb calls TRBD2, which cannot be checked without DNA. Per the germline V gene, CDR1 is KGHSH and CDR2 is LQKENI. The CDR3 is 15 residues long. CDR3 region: CASSDGTSGTDTQYF. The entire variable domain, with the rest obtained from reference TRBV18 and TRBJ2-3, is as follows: NAGVMQNPRHLVRRRGQEARLRCSPMKGHSHVYWYRQLPEEGLKFMVYLQKENIIDESGMPKERFSAEFPKEGPSILRIQQVVRGDSAAYFCASSDGTSGTDTQYFGPGTRLTVL.

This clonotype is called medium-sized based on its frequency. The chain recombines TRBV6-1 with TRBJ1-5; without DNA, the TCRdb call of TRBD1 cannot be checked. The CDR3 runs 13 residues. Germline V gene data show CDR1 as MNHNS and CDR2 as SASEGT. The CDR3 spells CASSETALQPQHF.

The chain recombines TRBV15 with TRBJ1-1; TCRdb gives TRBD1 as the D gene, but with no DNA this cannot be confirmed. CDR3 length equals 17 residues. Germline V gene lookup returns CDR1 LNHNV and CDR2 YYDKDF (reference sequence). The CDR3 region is CATSTLSGTGGMTEAFF.

This CDR3 reads CASSLGTGGTNYGYTF. The rearrangement uses TRBV6-2 or TRBV6-3 and TRBJ1-2; TCRdb calls TRBD1, which cannot be checked without DNA. The length of the CDR3 is 16 residues. CDR1 and CDR2 from the germline V gene are MNHEY and SVGEGT.

The CDR3 spells CAISESSGYTDTQYF. V usage is TRBV10-3 and J usage is TRBJ2-3. The CDR3 totals 15 residues. The germline V gene encodes CDR1 ENHRY and CDR2 SYGVKD.

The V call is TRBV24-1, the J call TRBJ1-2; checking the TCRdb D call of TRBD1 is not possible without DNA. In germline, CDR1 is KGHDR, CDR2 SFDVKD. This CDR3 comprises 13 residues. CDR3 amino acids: CATSDETGSVYTF.

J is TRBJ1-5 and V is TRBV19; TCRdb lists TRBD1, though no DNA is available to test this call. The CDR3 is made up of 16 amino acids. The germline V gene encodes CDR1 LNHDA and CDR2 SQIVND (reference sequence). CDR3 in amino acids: CASSAGTGGPYQPQHF.

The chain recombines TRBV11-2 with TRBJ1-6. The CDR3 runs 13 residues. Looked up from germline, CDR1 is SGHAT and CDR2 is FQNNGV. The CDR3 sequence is CASSLDITMPLHF.

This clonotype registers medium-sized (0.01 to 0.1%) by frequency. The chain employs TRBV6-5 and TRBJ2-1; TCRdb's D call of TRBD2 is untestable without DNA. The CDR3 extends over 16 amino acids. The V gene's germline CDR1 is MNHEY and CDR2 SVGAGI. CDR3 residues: CASSGGTSGNQYEQFF.

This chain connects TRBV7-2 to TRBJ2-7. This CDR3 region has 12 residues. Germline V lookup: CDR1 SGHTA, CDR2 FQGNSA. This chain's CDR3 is CASSLIFYEQYF.

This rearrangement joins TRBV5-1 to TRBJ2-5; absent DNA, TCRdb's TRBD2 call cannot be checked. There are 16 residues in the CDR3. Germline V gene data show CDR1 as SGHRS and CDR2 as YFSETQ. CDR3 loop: CASSLKPPLAEETQYF.

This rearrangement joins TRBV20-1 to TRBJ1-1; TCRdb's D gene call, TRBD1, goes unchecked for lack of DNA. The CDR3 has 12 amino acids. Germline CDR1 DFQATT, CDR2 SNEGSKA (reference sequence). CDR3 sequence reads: CSARPGDTEAFF.

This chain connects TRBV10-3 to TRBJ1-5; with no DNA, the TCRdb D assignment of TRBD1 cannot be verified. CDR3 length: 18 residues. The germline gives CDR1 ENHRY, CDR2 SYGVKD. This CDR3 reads CASSDCRDPRQDNQPQHF.

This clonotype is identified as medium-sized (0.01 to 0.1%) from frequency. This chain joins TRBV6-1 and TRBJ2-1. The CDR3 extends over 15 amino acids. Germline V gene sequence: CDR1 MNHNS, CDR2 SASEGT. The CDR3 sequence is CASSSRVRIYNEQFF.

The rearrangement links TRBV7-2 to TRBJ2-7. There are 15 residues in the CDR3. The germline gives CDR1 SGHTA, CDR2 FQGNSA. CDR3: CASSLTSVSSYEQYF.

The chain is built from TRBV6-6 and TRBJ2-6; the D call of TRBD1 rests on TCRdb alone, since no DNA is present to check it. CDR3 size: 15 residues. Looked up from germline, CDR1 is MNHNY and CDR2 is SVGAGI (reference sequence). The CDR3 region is CASSRDSSGANVLTF.

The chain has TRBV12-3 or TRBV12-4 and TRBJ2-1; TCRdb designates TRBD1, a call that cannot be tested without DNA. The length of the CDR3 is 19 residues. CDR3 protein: CASSLPRVPGSNTYNEQFF.

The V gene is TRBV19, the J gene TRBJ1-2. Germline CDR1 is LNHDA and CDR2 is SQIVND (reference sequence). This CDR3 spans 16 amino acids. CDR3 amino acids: CASSIVGGSNLYGYTF.

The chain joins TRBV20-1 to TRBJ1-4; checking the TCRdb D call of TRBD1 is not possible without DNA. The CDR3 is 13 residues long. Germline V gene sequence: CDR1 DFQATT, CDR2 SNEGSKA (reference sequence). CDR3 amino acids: CSARKDRAGKLFF.

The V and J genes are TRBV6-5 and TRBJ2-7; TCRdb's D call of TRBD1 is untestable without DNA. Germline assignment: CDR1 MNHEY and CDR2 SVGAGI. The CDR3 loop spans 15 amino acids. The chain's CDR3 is CASSFATGLTYKQYF.

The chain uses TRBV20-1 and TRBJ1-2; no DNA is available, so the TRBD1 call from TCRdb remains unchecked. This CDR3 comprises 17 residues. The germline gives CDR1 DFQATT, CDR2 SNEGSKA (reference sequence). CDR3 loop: CSATRPSLTGGSRGYTF.

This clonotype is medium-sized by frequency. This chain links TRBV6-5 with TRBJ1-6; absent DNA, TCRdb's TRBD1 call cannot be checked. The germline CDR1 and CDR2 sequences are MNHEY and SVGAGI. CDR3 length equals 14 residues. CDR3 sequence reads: CASSSPGIHSPLHF.

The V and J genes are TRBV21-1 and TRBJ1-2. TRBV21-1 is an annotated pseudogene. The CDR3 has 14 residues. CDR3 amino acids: CASSKGQGWDGYTF.

The CDR3 region is CSALEGLEAFF. The rearrangement joins TRBV20-1 to TRBJ1-1. The CDR3 has 11 amino acids. Germline values: CDR1 DFQATT, CDR2 SNEGSKA (reference sequence).

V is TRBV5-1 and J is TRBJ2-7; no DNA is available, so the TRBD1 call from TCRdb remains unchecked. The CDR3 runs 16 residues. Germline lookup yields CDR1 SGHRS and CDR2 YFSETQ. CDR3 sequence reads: CASSATGQGGFYEQYF. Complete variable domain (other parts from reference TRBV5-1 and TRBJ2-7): KAGVTQTPRYLIKTRGQQVTLSCSPISGHRSVSWYQQTPGQGLQFLFEYFSETQRNKGNFPGRFSGRQFSNSRSEMNVSTLELGDSALYLCASSATGQGGFYEQYFGPGTRLTVT.

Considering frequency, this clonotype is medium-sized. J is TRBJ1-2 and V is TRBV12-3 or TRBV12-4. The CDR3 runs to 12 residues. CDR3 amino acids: CASSLGLVGYTF.

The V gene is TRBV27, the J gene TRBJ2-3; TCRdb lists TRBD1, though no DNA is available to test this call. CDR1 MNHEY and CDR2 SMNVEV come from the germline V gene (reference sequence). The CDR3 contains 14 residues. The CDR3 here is CASSLSQDTDTQYF.